The subject of this entry is one T cell receptor beta chain. Its antigen is undetermined. This entry belongs to a study of tumor-infiltrating lymphocytes in primary liver carcinoma. As for the study in general: Patients were men and women aged 30 to 69 years.

The CDR3 totals 15 residues. Germline assignment: CDR1 LGHNA and CDR2 YSLEER. Trimming stripped 1 base from V and 9 bases from J, with 18 bases between. It was unsorted whole blood that yielded blood RNA, and germline DNA was also extracted. From roughly 470 ng total RNA, TCR beta cDNA was generated with a primer in the constant region. Slightly modified ARM-PCR with three nested multiplex PCR rounds yielded TCR beta libraries. PCR rounds one and two used TRBV1-TRBV30 forward primers with a C-beta reverse primer for 10 cycles each. TCRdb itself ran the multiplex PCR reads through MiXCR, one entry per CDR3 protein. The sample has some 320,000 distinct CDR3 sequences, roughly two thirds seen once. Broader study findings: Less overlap was seen in tumor-adjacent and tumor-blood pairs than in tumor region pairs.

Sequenced input: peripheral blood. The chain joins TRBV4-3 to TRBJ1-2; perhaps TRBD1 as D (5 bases). The clonotype was recovered from a man aged 40-49 years with primary liver carcinoma and hepatitis B virus infection. The CDR3 nucleotides read TGCGCCAGCAGCCAAGGTGGAGGACAAGGGGAATGCTACACCTTC. The encoded protein is CASSQGGGQGECYTF.